A selection of T cell receptor beta chains follows, all from one sample in a study of CD8 T cells in Susac syndrome. TCRdb re-called the immunoSEQ multiplex PCR reads through MiXCR, storing one row per CDR3 protein. Of 150,000 to 200,000 distinct CDR3 sequences in the sample, nearly 95% were seen once. Sequenced input: CD4+ T cells from PBMCs. The receptors derive from a human donor with multiple sclerosis. Each CDR3 is given with its conserved first and last residue. The D gene is left open where the match is weak. Clone size is stated in some rows and not others, as once, few, many or a class when expanded.

cdr3_aa | cdr3_nt | j_call | v_call | clone_size | d_call
CSVERAAGNTIYF | TGCAGCGTTGAGAGGGCCGCTGGAAACACCATATATTTT | TRBJ1-3 | TRBV29-1 | . | .
CASSFDYNTDTQYF | TGTGCCAGCAGCTTTGACTATAACACAGATACGCAGTATTTT | TRBJ2-3 | TRBV11-3 | . | .
CATQDTGRRNTGELFF | TGTGCCACCCAAGATACGGGCAGGAGAAACACCGGGGAGCTGTTTTTT | TRBJ2-2 | TRBV24-1 | . | .
CASSLLSNGDSAGELFF | TGTGCCAGCAGTTTGCTATCGAACGGTGATTCTGCCGGGGAGCTGTTTTTT | TRBJ2-2 | TRBV27 | . | .
CSARDFRRAETQYF | TGCAGTGCTAGAGATTTTCGCAGGGCCGAGACCCAGTACTTC | TRBJ2-5 | TRBV20-1 | . | .
CASNSGGAWDTQYF | TGTGCCAGCAATAGCGGGGGGGCCTGGGATACGCAGTATTTT | TRBJ2-3 | TRBV27 | . | TRBD2
CSVLLGGRDEQYF | TGCAGCGTTCTCCTGGGGGGAAGGGACGAGCAGTACTTC | TRBJ2-7 | TRBV29-1 | . | .
CASIQGNTYNEQFF | TGTGCCAGCATTCAGGGGAACACCTACAATGAGCAGTTCTTC | TRBJ2-1 | TRBV6-2/TRBV6-3 | . | .
CASSAHSGTRGETQYF | TGTGCCAGCAGCGCACACTCCGGGACTAGGGGGGAGACCCAGTACTTC | TRBJ2-5 | TRBV9 | . | TRBD2
CASSYTVGTDPIYEQYF | TGTGCCAGCAGTTACACGGTCGGGACAGACCCCATCTACGAGCAGTACTTC | TRBJ2-7 | TRBV6-5 | . | TRBD1
CASSGVGGTGDQAFF | TGCGCCAGCAGCGGCGTAGGTGGGACAGGGGATCAAGCTTTCTTT | TRBJ1-1 | TRBV5-1 | . | TRBD1
CASFESGLRLDRAAEAFF | TGTGCCAGCTTCGAGTCCGGATTACGCCTTGATAGAGCGGCTGAAGCTTTCTTT | TRBJ1-1 | TRBV6-2/TRBV6-3 | . | .
CASSLDATSGNTIYF | TGCGCCAGCAGCTTGGACGCGACCTCTGGAAACACCATATATTTT | TRBJ1-3 | TRBV5-1 | . | .
CASSSSGQFQETQYF | TGCGCCAGCAGCAGCTCGGGACAGTTCCAAGAGACCCAGTACTTC | TRBJ2-5 | TRBV5-1 | . | TRBD1
CSVSNGVGAEAFF | TGCAGCGTCAGCAATGGGGTAGGGGCTGAAGCTTTCTTT | TRBJ1-1 | TRBV29-1 | once | .
CASSLPGYNEQFF | TGTGCCAGCAGTTTACCCGGATACAATGAGCAGTTCTTC | TRBJ2-1 | TRBV27 | . | .
CASSDHGGRGGYTF | TGTGCCAGCAGTGACCACGGGGGCCGCGGGGGCTACACCTTC | TRBJ1-2 | TRBV6-5 | . | .
CASSLGLVANEQFF | TGTGCCAGCAGTTTAGGGCTAGTCGCGAATGAGCAGTTCTTC | TRBJ2-1 | TRBV27 | once | .
CATSSARSGRGGRNEQYF | TGTGCCACCAGCAGCGCTCGCTCAGGGCGGGGGGGCCGCAACGAGCAGTACTTC | TRBJ2-7 | TRBV15 | . | TRBD2
CASGGITPYQETQYF | TGTGCCAGCGGGGGGATCACTCCGTACCAAGAGACCCAGTACTTC | TRBJ2-5 | TRBV2 | . | .